This record looks at one T cell receptor beta chain sequence and its context. As yet, its antigen is unknown. TCRdb reprocessed the 5' RACE reads with MiXCR, giving one entry per CDR3 protein. Here the sample spans over 250,000 distinct CDR3 sequences, more than 15% being singletons. These data are taken from a study of T-cell memory formation after mild COVID-19. Study-wide context: TCR clusters were mostly confined to one donor each.

V lost 2 bases and J lost 1, with 9 bases in between. Germline loops: CDR1 SGHRS, CDR2 YFSETQ. The CDR3 is 14 residues long. Study observations and caveats: That cross-reactive memory joined was suggested by some responding clones appearing in pre-infection memory.

The receptor's source is a man younger than 35 who had mild COVID-19 (a few samples of this study predate the infection). Cell type and time point are not known. The chain employs TRBV5-1 and TRBJ1-2, with D tentatively TRBD1 (6 bases). Material: PBMCs or a T cell subset sorted from them (not recorded which). CDR3 DNA sequence: TGCGCCAGCAGCTTACAGGGACATAACTATGGCTACACCTTC. It translates to CASSLQGHNYGYTF. Complete variable domain (other parts from reference TRBV5-1 and TRBJ1-2): KAGVTQTPRYLIKTRGQQVTLSCSPISGHRSVSWYQQTPGQGLQFLFEYFSETQRNKGNFPGRFSGRQFSNSRSEMNVSTLELGDSALYLCASSLQGHNYGYTFGSGTRLTVV.